The rows below give T cell receptor beta chains drawn from one sample of a study of brain T cells in children with intractable seizures. This table comes from immunoSEQ multiplex PCR, and its TCRdb copy is limited to in-frame clones, with some not included. The table lists around 38,000 clones, approximately 90% of them singletons. Source: peripheral blood, taken at surgery. These receptors were collected from a girl aged 2-10 years with tuberous sclerosis and intractable seizures. CDR3s include the opening cysteine and the closing phenylalanine or tryptophan. D genes are given only for firm matches. Expanded clones get a size class; other rows say once, few or many, or leave the size out.

D gene: .; J gene: TRBJ1-2; clone size: .; V gene: TRBV11-2; CDR3 protein: CASSLKAGELNYGYTF; CDR3 DNA: TGTGCCAGCAGCTTAAAGGCGGGGGAGCTCAACTATGGCTACACCTTC
D gene: TRBD1; J gene: TRBJ1-3; clone size: .; V gene: TRBV30; CDR3 protein: CAWSVPGEGAYGNTIYF; CDR3 DNA: TGTGCCTGGAGTGTACCCGGGGAGGGGGCTTATGGAAACACCATATATTTT
D gene: .; J gene: TRBJ2-3; clone size: once; V gene: TRBV6-1; CDR3 protein: CASSETGFLTDTQYF; CDR3 DNA: TGTGCCAGCAGTGAAACGGGATTCCTCACAGATACGCAGTATTTT
D gene: TRBD1; J gene: TRBJ2-1; clone size: .; V gene: TRBV5-1; CDR3 protein: CASSLEGTGQFF; CDR3 DNA: TGCGCCAGCAGCCTGGAGGGGACAGGGCAGTTCTTC
D gene: .; J gene: TRBJ2-3; clone size: .; V gene: TRBV7-2; CDR3 protein: CASSLGIFADTQYF; CDR3 DNA: TGTGCCAGCAGCTTAGGAATTTTCGCAGATACGCAGTATTTT
D gene: TRBD2; J gene: TRBJ2-7; clone size: .; V gene: TRBV29-1; CDR3 protein: CSVVAGAYEQYF; CDR3 DNA: TGCAGCGTAGTAGCGGGGGCCTACGAGCAGTACTTC
D gene: .; J gene: TRBJ1-2; clone size: .; V gene: TRBV29-1; CDR3 protein: CSVEDPRDLHGYTF; CDR3 DNA: TGCAGCGTTGAAGATCCAAGAGACCTACATGGCTACACCTTC
D gene: .; J gene: TRBJ2-1; clone size: .; V gene: TRBV30; CDR3 protein: CAWSRLRTALHNEQFF; CDR3 DNA: TGTGCCTGGAGCCGACTGAGGACAGCCCTTCACAATGAGCAGTTCTTC
D gene: TRBD2; J gene: TRBJ2-3; clone size: .; V gene: TRBV24-1; CDR3 protein: CATSDPTSGGSLDTQYF; CDR3 DNA: TGTGCCACCAGTGATCCTACTAGCGGGGGGTCGCTAGATACGCAGTATTTT
D gene: TRBD1; J gene: TRBJ2-7; clone size: .; V gene: TRBV11-2; CDR3 protein: CASSRDRVYEQYF; CDR3 DNA: TGTGCCAGCAGCCGGGACAGGGTCTACGAGCAGTACTTC
D gene: .; J gene: TRBJ1-1; clone size: few; V gene: TRBV5-6; CDR3 protein: CASSLGPEAFF; CDR3 DNA: TGTGCCAGCAGCTTGGGCCCTGAAGCTTTCTTT
D gene: .; J gene: TRBJ1-1; clone size: .; V gene: TRBV19; CDR3 protein: CASSMRNTEAFF; CDR3 DNA: TGTGCCAGTAGTATGCGGAACACTGAAGCTTTCTTT
D gene: .; J gene: TRBJ1-2; clone size: .; V gene: TRBV3-1/TRBV3-2; CDR3 protein: CASSLGGGYGYTF; CDR3 DNA: TGTGCCAGCAGCCTAGGAGGCGGCTATGGCTACACCTTC
D gene: .; J gene: TRBJ2-7; clone size: .; V gene: TRBV5-1; CDR3 protein: CASSVQGGDYEQYF; CDR3 DNA: TGCGCCAGCAGCGTCCAGGGGGGGGACTACGAGCAGTACTTC
D gene: TRBD1; J gene: TRBJ1-6; clone size: .; V gene: TRBV28; CDR3 protein: CASRPGDRGNSPLHF; CDR3 DNA: TGTGCCAGCAGACCCGGGGACAGGGGAAATTCACCCCTCCACTTT
D gene: TRBD1; J gene: TRBJ1-2; clone size: .; V gene: TRBV2; CDR3 protein: CASSAQGGGYTF; CDR3 DNA: TGTGCCAGCAGTGCACAGGGGGGGGGCTACACCTTC
D gene: .; J gene: TRBJ1-2; clone size: once; V gene: TRBV10-1; CDR3 protein: CASSHRRDPLGYTF; CDR3 DNA: TGCGCCAGCAGCCATCGCCGGGATCCGCTGGGCTACACCTTC
D gene: TRBD2; J gene: TRBJ2-3; clone size: .; V gene: TRBV7-9; CDR3 protein: CASSAGRARTDTQYF; CDR3 DNA: TGTGCCAGCAGCGCCGGGAGGGCACGCACAGATACGCAGTATTTT
D gene: .; J gene: TRBJ2-1; clone size: .; V gene: TRBV6-4; CDR3 protein: CARTEQFF; CDR3 DNA: TGTGCCAGGACGGAGCAGTTCTTC
D gene: TRBD2; J gene: TRBJ2-1; clone size: .; V gene: TRBV5-1; CDR3 protein: CASSLSGDSYNEQFF; CDR3 DNA: TGCGCCAGCAGCTTGAGCGGGGACTCCTACAATGAGCAGTTCTTC
D gene: .; J gene: TRBJ2-5; clone size: .; V gene: TRBV10-2; CDR3 protein: CASRDGQETQYF; CDR3 DNA: TGCGCCAGCCGGGACGGTCAAGAGACCCAGTACTTC
D gene: TRBD1; J gene: TRBJ1-6; clone size: once; V gene: TRBV7-8; CDR3 protein: CASSLGQGGSPLHF; CDR3 DNA: TGTGCCAGCAGCTTAGGACAGGGAGGTTCACCCCTCCACTTT
D gene: TRBD1; J gene: TRBJ1-2; clone size: .; V gene: TRBV6-5; CDR3 protein: CASSPTGMVGYTF; CDR3 DNA: TGTGCCAGCAGCCCGACAGGGATGGTTGGCTACACCTTC
D gene: TRBD1; J gene: TRBJ2-5; clone size: .; V gene: TRBV10-3; CDR3 protein: CAIRPGQQETQYF; CDR3 DNA: TGTGCCATCAGACCGGGACAGCAAGAGACCCAGTACTTC
D gene: TRBD1; J gene: TRBJ2-7; clone size: few; V gene: TRBV10-1; CDR3 protein: CASSLRTGQEQYF; CDR3 DNA: TGCGCCAGCAGTCTACGGACAGGGCAAGAGCAGTACTTC
D gene: .; J gene: TRBJ2-3; clone size: few; V gene: TRBV7-8; CDR3 protein: CAIGLSDTQYF; CDR3 DNA: TGTGCCATCGGACTCTCGGATACGCAGTATTTT
D gene: .; J gene: TRBJ2-2; clone size: .; V gene: TRBV27; CDR3 protein: CASSFRGSNTGELFF; CDR3 DNA: TGTGCCAGCAGTTTCAGGGGATCGAACACCGGGGAGCTGTTTTTT
D gene: .; J gene: TRBJ1-2; clone size: .; V gene: TRBV5-1; CDR3 protein: CASSPGGGNYGYTF; CDR3 DNA: TGCGCCAGCAGCCCCGGCGGGGGTAACTATGGCTACACCTTC
D gene: .; J gene: TRBJ1-2; clone size: .; V gene: TRBV9; CDR3 protein: CASSARARDHGYTF; CDR3 DNA: TGTGCCAGCAGCGCCCGGGCCAGAGACCACGGCTACACCTTC
D gene: .; J gene: TRBJ2-2; clone size: .; V gene: TRBV5-1; CDR3 protein: CASSRGSRAGTGELFF; CDR3 DNA: TGCGCCAGCAGCAGGGGTAGCAGGGCCGGGACCGGGGAGCTGTTTTTT
D gene: TRBD1; J gene: TRBJ2-7; clone size: once; V gene: TRBV29-1; CDR3 protein: CSVEGPTGGEPYEQYF; CDR3 DNA: TGCAGCGTTGAAGGCCCAACAGGGGGAGAGCCTTACGAGCAGTACTTC
D gene: .; J gene: TRBJ1-1; clone size: .; V gene: TRBV29-1; CDR3 protein: CSVEGPLRTAMNTEAFF; CDR3 DNA: TGCAGCGTTGAAGGGCCCCTAAGGACAGCCATGAACACTGAAGCTTTCTTT
D gene: .; J gene: TRBJ1-3; clone size: .; V gene: TRBV2; CDR3 protein: CASSLTRSTSGNTIYF; CDR3 DNA: TGTGCCAGCAGTCTTACCCGATCTACCTCTGGAAACACCATATATTTT
D gene: TRBD1; J gene: TRBJ1-2; clone size: .; V gene: TRBV18; CDR3 protein: CASSQGQGANYGYTF; CDR3 DNA: TGTGCCAGCTCACAAGGACAGGGCGCAAACTATGGCTACACCTTC
D gene: TRBD2; J gene: TRBJ2-2; clone size: .; V gene: TRBV9; CDR3 protein: CASSLTGGKNGELFF; CDR3 DNA: TGTGCCAGCAGCCTGACGGGGGGTAAAAACGGGGAGCTGTTTTTT
D gene: TRBD1; J gene: TRBJ1-5; clone size: .; V gene: TRBV14; CDR3 protein: CASSLWDSPENQPQHF; CDR3 DNA: TGTGCCAGCAGCCTGTGGGACAGCCCCGAGAATCAGCCCCAGCATTTT
D gene: .; J gene: TRBJ1-1; clone size: .; V gene: TRBV10-1; CDR3 protein: CASSVASINTEAFF; CDR3 DNA: TGCGCCAGCAGTGTCGCCAGCATTAACACTGAAGCTTTCTTT
D gene: .; J gene: TRBJ2-5; clone size: .; V gene: TRBV30; CDR3 protein: CAWSVRLLETQYF; CDR3 DNA: TGTGCCTGGAGTGTCCGCTTACTTGAGACCCAGTACTTC
D gene: .; J gene: TRBJ1-1; clone size: .; V gene: TRBV5-6; CDR3 protein: CASSLNTGRRNTEAFF; CDR3 DNA: TGTGCCAGCAGCCTCAACACAGGGAGGAGGAACACTGAAGCTTTCTTT
D gene: .; J gene: TRBJ2-5; clone size: .; V gene: TRBV13; CDR3 protein: CASSLVRGETQYF; CDR3 DNA: TGTGCCAGCAGCTTAGTGAGGGGGGAGACCCAGTACTTC
D gene: .; J gene: TRBJ2-1; clone size: .; V gene: TRBV19; CDR3 protein: CASSMYNYNEQFF; CDR3 DNA: TGTGCCAGTAGTATGTACAATTACAATGAGCAGTTCTTC
D gene: .; J gene: TRBJ2-1; clone size: .; V gene: TRBV9; CDR3 protein: CASSLGETEQFF; CDR3 DNA: TGTGCCAGCAGCCTCGGGGAAACTGAGCAGTTCTTC
D gene: .; J gene: TRBJ1-1; clone size: .; V gene: TRBV30; CDR3 protein: CAWPLGKANTEAFF; CDR3 DNA: TGTGCCTGGCCCTTAGGAAAGGCGAACACTGAAGCTTTCTTT
D gene: TRBD1; J gene: TRBJ1-5; clone size: .; V gene: TRBV29-1; CDR3 protein: CSVRTGGGQPQHF; CDR3 DNA: TGCAGCGTTCGGACAGGGGGTGGTCAGCCCCAGCATTTT
D gene: TRBD1; J gene: TRBJ1-1; clone size: .; V gene: TRBV5-4; CDR3 protein: CASSLQTGGSTEAFF; CDR3 DNA: TGTGCCAGCAGCTTGCAGACAGGGGGGAGCACTGAAGCTTTCTTT
D gene: .; J gene: TRBJ1-1; clone size: .; V gene: TRBV12-5; CDR3 protein: CASGWGGEAFF; CDR3 DNA: TGTGCTAGTGGTTGGGGTGGGGAAGCTTTCTTT
D gene: .; J gene: TRBJ2-5; clone size: .; V gene: TRBV5-4; CDR3 protein: CASSVRDTETQYF; CDR3 DNA: TGTGCCAGCAGCGTCCGGGACACAGAGACCCAGTACTTC
D gene: .; J gene: TRBJ1-1; clone size: .; V gene: TRBV12-3/TRBV12-4; CDR3 protein: CASRENTEAFF; CDR3 DNA: TGTGCCAGCAGAGAGAACACTGAAGCTTTCTTT
D gene: .; J gene: TRBJ1-1; clone size: .; V gene: TRBV7-9; CDR3 protein: CASSLVGRSNTEAFF; CDR3 DNA: TGTGCCAGCAGCTTAGTTGGTCGCTCGAACACTGAAGCTTTCTTT
D gene: .; J gene: TRBJ1-1; clone size: .; V gene: TRBV19; CDR3 protein: CASSVQGTNTEAFF; CDR3 DNA: TGTGCCAGTAGTGTCCAGGGGACGAACACTGAAGCTTTCTTT
D gene: .; J gene: TRBJ1-1; clone size: .; V gene: TRBV3-1/TRBV3-2; CDR3 protein: CASSQDPSYTEAFF; CDR3 DNA: TGTGCCAGCAGCCAAGATCCCAGCTACACTGAAGCTTTCTTT